The present TCR beta chain was sequenced within a study of shared clonotypes between healthy human individuals. Clones were read by immunoSEQ multiplex PCR, and TCRdb kept only the in-frame ones, dropping some. This sample has about 1 million clones; about 74% occur once, and the top ten carry approximately 1.5%. This CDR3 spans 17 amino acids. CDR1 SGHRS and CDR2 YFSETQ come from the germline V gene. V dropped 0 bases and J dropped 6; count of bases not matched to a gene: 5. The sample taken for sequencing was memory CD4+ T cells sorted from blood. Subset reported: CD45RA-negative fraction. This receptor was obtained from a young man in good health. The chain has TRBV5-1 and TRBJ2-1, with 14 bases identical to TRBD2. The CDR3 loop is CASSLVRLAGGGNEQFF. CDR3 nucleotide sequence: TGCGCCAGCAGCTTGGTCCGACTAGCGGGAGGGGGCAATGAGCAGTTCTTC.